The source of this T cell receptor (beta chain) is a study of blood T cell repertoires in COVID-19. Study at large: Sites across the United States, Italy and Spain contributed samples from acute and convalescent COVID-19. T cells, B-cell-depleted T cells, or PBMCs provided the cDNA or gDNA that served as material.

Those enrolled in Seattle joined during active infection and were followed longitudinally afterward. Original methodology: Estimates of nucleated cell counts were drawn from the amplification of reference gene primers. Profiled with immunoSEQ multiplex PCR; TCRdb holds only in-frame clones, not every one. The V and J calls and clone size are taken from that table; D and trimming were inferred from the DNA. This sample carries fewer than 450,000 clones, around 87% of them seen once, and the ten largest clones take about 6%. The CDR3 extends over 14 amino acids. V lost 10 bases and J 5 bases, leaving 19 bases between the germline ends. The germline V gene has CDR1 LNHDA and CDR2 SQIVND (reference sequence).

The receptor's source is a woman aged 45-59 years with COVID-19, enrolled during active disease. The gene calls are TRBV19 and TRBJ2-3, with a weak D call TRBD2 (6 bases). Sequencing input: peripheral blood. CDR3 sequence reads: CATADGGRKDTQYF. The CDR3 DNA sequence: TGTGCCACCGCAGATGGGGGGAGGAAAGATACGCAGTATTTT.